Below, one TCR beta chain is given with its context. Its specific antigen is unknown. Qualities for individual bases were not recorded, and no much larger clone is one base off. The data were taken from a study of T cell responses to AZD1222 COVID-19 vaccine (dated by TCRdb to the early 2020s). Turning to the overall study: AZD1222 recipients whose second dose came at about 4 weeks and those whose second dose came at about 12 weeks were combined into one group, since spike-specific TCR depth and breadth did not differ between the two schedules. TCR sequencing covered more than 230 trial participants: 200 to 220 given two doses of AZD1222 and some 25 given two doses of MenACWY control vaccine. Trial participants were enrolled by age into subgroups of 18-55, 56-69 and 70-plus years, and 148, 28 and 57 TCR-sequenced participants, respectively, were included in these subgroups.

The germline ends are 12 bases apart after V is trimmed by 2 bases and J by 8 bases. Including the terminal cysteine and phenylalanine, the CDR3 comprises 14 residues. Just CDR3 DNA is preserved here, 42 bases in frame from base 1. CDR1 and CDR2, looked up from the germline V gene, are MDHEN and SYDVKM. Read against the paper, the sample's time point label means: baseline before first vaccination. Vaccinee samples came from UK trials COV001 and COV002, including a single-blind randomized controlled phase 2/3 trial of AZD1222 (ChAdOx1 nCoV-19) in healthy adults. For TCRbeta chain sequencing, PBMC samples from trial participants were taken at day 0 and at day 28 after the second dose. Study-level results and caveats: No day 14 peak-response samples were available, so repertoires were characterized only after the peak T cell response. Reportedly, almost half of the unique spike-specific TCRs recognized epitopes lying outside the regions that are mutated in the B.1.351 and B.1.1.7 variants. Vaccine-associated CD4 TCRs spanned the whole spike protein, with dominant responses in regions 160-218 and 743-854. Most participants were white British and females outnumbered males, and the authors suggested that clonal diversity may have been underestimated. Conclusions about previously exposed vaccinees are limited, since just a handful of AZD1222 recipients were seropositive for SARS-CoV-2 at baseline. The 56-69-year group was small, and its depth increase did not reach significance, likely because of low power. Spike-specific TCR breadth and depth rose significantly after two AZD1222 doses compared with day 0 and with MenACWY recipients.

The CDR3 regions of human TCRbeta chains were analyzed by immunosequencing. For the original study's pipeline: TCRs in the repertoires were matched against a reference library of SARS-CoV-2-specific TCRs that had been generated with the MIRA antigen-specificity platform. Breadth was defined as the fraction of unique TCRs that were SARS-CoV-2-associated. Depth was defined as the fraction of total T cells that were SARS-CoV-2-associated. Using the MIRA data, each spike-specific TCR was mapped to the spike region that the TCR reacts to and placed in a CD4 or CD8 class. Log10-transformed breadth and depth values were compared by one-way ANOVA with Sidak's multiple comparisons tests. TCRdb carries this immuneACCESS record with in-frame sequences only. Its versions omit some clonotypes, under half of them owing to an unresolved V gene in the studies checked, with the rest unexplained. For V, J and clone size, that table is used; D and trimming come from the DNA. The sample records tens of thousands of clones, approximately 80% of which are singletons. 20% to 25% of the sample lies in the top ten.

The receptor chain draws on TRBV28 and TRBJ1-4; possibly the D gene is TRBD1, per 5 matching bases. This clonotype was sampled from an adult in good health. The sequencing used peripheral blood, collected on day 0 of AZD1222 vaccination. The CDR3 reads CASSLTRAVEKLFF. The DNA sequence is as follows: TGTGCCAGCAGTTTAACCAGGGCCGTGGAAAAACTGTTTTTT.